Shown below are 13 T cell receptor beta chains from a single sample sequenced in a study of human T cells and chemical hapten exposure. MiXCR was run by TCRdb on the RACE reads, yielding one entry per CDR3 protein. The repertoire has 43,000 or so distinct CDR3 sequences, approximately 4.7% of them found once; the top ten carry roughly 1.6%. Time point described: healthy volunteer bleed at 2 weeks. Unfractionated whole blood served as the source for total RNA extraction. The sample was whole blood. The receptors derive from a female donor in good health. Some clones in this sample may be carry-over from other donors' samples.

This clonotype was picked up many times. The genes are TRBV6-2 or TRBV6-3 and TRBJ2-2, with D maybe TRBD2 (7 bases). This CDR3 comprises 16 residues. CDR1 is MNHEY, CDR2 SVGEGT, per germline. Trimming took off 2 bases at V and 8 bases at J, with 18 bases between the two ends. The CDR3 region is CASSYTVGGLEGELFF. CDR3 in DNA: TGTGCCAGCAGTTACACGGTGGGGGGGCTCGAAGGGGAGCTGTTTTTT.

This clonotype was counted ten times or more. V and J are TRBV6-6 and TRBJ2-5; tentatively, D is TRBD1 or TRBD2 (5 bases each). With 7 bases removed from V and 2 bases from J, the gap between germline ends came to 14 bases. There are 14 residues in the CDR3. In germline, CDR1 is MNHNY, CDR2 SVGAGI (reference sequence). This CDR3 reads CASTDQGPQETQYF. In nucleotides, the CDR3 is TGTGCCAGCACCGATCAGGGACCTCAAGAGACCCAGTACTTC.

The chain couples TRBV6-5 to TRBJ2-1; 8 positions match TRBD1. This CDR3 has 15 amino acids. The trim removed 6 bases at V and 2 bases at J, leaving 6 bases unmatched. Germline CDR1 MNHEY, CDR2 SVGAGI. CDR3 DNA sequence: TGTGCCAGCAGCCAGGGACAGGTTACCTACAATGAGCAGTTCTTC. Its protein is CASSQGQVTYNEQFF.

This clonotype was counted only a few times. The chain joins TRBV28 to TRBJ2-3; 13 bases match TRBD2. Trimming cost V 5 bases and J 3 bases; bases outside gene matches: 5. Germline CDR1 is MDHEN and CDR2 is SYDVKM. This CDR3 spans 16 amino acids. This CDR3 reads CASSTGTSGATDTQYF. The CDR3 coding sequence is TGTGCCAGCAGTACGGGGACTAGCGGGGCAACAGATACGCAGTATTTT.

This clonotype showed up many times. The chain uses TRBV7-8 and TRBJ1-4, with D unclear. CDR3 length equals 15 residues. V lost 1 base and J lost 0, with 6 bases in between. The germline CDR1 and CDR2 sequences are SGHVS and FQNEAQ. CDR3: CASSLVRATNEKLFF. The CDR3 nucleotides are TGTGCCAGCAGCTTAGTTCGTGCAACTAATGAAAAACTGTTTTTT.

This sequence joins TRBV3-1 and TRBJ2-7; TRBD2 matches at 13 bases. CDR3 length: 14 residues. J lost 9 bases, V lost 3 bases, and 5 bases had no gene match. Germline CDR1 is LGHDT and CDR2 is YNNKEL (reference sequence). CDR3 loop: CASSQGLAGIWQYF. The CDR3, as DNA: TGTGCCAGCAGCCAGGGACTAGCGGGGATTTGGCAGTACTTC.

In its sample, this clonotype was seen a few times. V gene TRBV7-2 combines with J gene TRBJ1-5, with unresolved D. Trimming took off 1 base at V and 2 bases at J, with 9 bases between the two ends. This CDR3 spans 15 amino acids. The V gene's germline CDR1 is SGHTA and CDR2 FQGNSA. The CDR3 DNA sequence: TGTGCCAGCAGCTTAGATGCCAGAGGCAATCAGCCCCAGCATTTT. It translates to CASSLDARGNQPQHF.

About this clonotype: A read error may explain this, as a much larger clone is one base away. The V gene is TRBV27, the J gene TRBJ2-7; tentative D call: TRBD1 (6 bases). Germline V CDR1 and CDR2: MNHEY, SMNVEV (reference sequence). The length of the CDR3 is 13 residues. The V and J ends lost 10 bases and 1 base respectively, with 14 bases between them. As DNA, the CDR3 is TGTGCCACCACAGGGTGTAGTTCCTACGAGCAGTACTTC. The encoded protein is CATTGCSSYEQYF.

This chain connects TRBV14 to TRBJ1-1, with D unclear. The CDR3 is 13 amino acids. Trimming shortened V by 5 bases and J by 3 bases, and 10 bases separated the two germline ends. The V gene's germline CDR1 is SGHDN and CDR2 FVKESK. CDR3 in DNA: TGTGCCAGCAGCTTAGCCTTTCACACTGAAGCTTTCTTT. This translates into CASSLAFHTEAFF.

A word on this clonotype: This may arise from a read error, as a much more abundant clone is one base away. This sequence joins TRBV27 and TRBJ2-2; 9 bases are shared with TRBD1. Losses at the gene ends were 4 bases for V and 0 bases for J; bases not matched to a gene: 15. The CDR3 is 20 amino acids. Germline V gives CDR1 MNHEY, CDR2 SMNVEV (reference sequence). The CDR3: CASSSNPGQGKPSNTGELFF. The CDR3 nucleotides read TGTGCCAGCAGTTCCAACCCGGGACAGGGCAAGCCCTCGAACACCGGGGAGCTGTTTTTT.

This clonotype was detected many times. The CDR3 reads CASSLAPGRLATNEKLFF. In nucleotides, the CDR3 is TGCGCCAGCAGCTTGGCGCCAGGGAGACTTGCAACTAATGAAAAACTGTTTTTT. The rearrangement uses TRBV5-1 and TRBJ1-4; D possibly corresponds to TRBD1 (5 bases). The CDR3 has 18 residues. In germline, CDR1 is SGHRS, CDR2 YFSETQ. V was cut by 0 bases and J by 0 bases, with 15 bases left in between.

Many counts were recorded for this clonotype. The J gene is TRBJ2-7, the V gene TRBV28; D gene uncertain. Germline CDR1 and CDR2: MDHEN and SYDVKM. The CDR3 runs 16 residues. The ends were cut back, 5 bases at V and 1 base at J, with 18 bases in the middle. In nucleotides, the CDR3 is TGTGCCAGCAGTCCTCCCCCGGCCCCAAGTTCCTACGAGCAGTACTTC. It specifies CASSPPPAPSSYEQYF. The full variable domain, its missing parts supplied by reference TRBV28 and TRBJ2-7, is DVKVTQSSRYLVKRTGEKVFLECVQDMDHENMFWYRQDPGLGLRLIYFSYDVKMKEKGDIPEGYSVSREKKERFSLILESASTNQTSMYLCASSPPPAPSSYEQYFGPGTRLTVT.

This clonotype was found many times. This chain connects TRBV10-3 to TRBJ1-3; 9 positions match TRBD1. Germline assignment: CDR1 ENHRY and CDR2 SYGVKD. V trimming: 7 bases; J trimming: 4 bases; junction bases outside the gene matches: 2. The CDR3 has 13 residues. CDR3 protein: CAITGTGGNTIYF. DNA for the CDR3: TGTGCCATCACTGGGACAGGGGGAAACACCATATATTTT.